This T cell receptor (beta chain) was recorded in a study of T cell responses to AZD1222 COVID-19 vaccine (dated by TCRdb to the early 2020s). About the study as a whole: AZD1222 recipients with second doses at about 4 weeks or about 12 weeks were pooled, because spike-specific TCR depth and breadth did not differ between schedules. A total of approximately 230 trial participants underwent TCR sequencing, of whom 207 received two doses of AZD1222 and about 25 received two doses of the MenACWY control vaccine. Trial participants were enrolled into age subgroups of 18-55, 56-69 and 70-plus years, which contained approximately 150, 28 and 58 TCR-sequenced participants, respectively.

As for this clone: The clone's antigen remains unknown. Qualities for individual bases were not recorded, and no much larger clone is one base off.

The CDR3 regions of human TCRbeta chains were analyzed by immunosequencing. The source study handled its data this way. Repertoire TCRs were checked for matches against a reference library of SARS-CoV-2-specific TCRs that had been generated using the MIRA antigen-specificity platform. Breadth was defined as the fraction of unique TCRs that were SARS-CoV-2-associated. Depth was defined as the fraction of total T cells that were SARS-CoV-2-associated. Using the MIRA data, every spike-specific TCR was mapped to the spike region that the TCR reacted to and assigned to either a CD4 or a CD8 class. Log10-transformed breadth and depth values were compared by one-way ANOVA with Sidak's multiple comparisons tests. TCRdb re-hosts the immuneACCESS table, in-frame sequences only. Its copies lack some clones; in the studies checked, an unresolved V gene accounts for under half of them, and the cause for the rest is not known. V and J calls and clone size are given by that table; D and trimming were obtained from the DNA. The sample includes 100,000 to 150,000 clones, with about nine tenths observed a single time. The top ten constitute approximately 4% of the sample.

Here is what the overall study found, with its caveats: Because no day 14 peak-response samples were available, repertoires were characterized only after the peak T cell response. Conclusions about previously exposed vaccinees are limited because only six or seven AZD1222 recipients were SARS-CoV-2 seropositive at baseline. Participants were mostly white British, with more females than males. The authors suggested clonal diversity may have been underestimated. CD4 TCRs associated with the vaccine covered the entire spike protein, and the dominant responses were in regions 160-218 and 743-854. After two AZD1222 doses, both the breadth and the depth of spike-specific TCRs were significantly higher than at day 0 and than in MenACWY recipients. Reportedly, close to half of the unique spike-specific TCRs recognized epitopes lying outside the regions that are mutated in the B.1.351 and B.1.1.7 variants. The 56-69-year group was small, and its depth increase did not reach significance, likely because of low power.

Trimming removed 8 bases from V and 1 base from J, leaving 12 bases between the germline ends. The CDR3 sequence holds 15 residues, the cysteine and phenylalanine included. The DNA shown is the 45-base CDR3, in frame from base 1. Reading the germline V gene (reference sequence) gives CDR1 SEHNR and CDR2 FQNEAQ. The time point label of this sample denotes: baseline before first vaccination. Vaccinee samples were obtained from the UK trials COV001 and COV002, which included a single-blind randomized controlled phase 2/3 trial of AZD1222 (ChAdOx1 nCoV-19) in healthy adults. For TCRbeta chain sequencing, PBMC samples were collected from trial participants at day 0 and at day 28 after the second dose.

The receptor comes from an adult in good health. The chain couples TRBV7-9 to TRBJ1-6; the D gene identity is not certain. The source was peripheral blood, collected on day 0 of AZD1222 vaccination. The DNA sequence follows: TGTGCCAGCGCCCATCGTGGGTCCTATAATTCACCCCTCCACTTT. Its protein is CASAHRGSYNSPLHF.